This TCR beta chain was sequenced in a study of CD8+CD57+ T cells in acquired aplastic anemia. Turning to the study itself: Sorting CD4+ and CD8+ cells gave DNA averaging approximately 2.9 ug.

Whoever was chosen for sequencing had shown CD8+CD57+ cell expansion by flow cytometry. Profiling of TCR beta VDJ combinations and CDR3 sequences used genomic DNA as template. TCRdb re-derived calls from the reads in MiXCR, one entry per CDR3 protein. The repertoire holds under 200,000 distinct CDR3 sequences, under 55% seen once, with approximately 9.7% in the top ten. The specimen sequenced was sorted CD4+, CD8+, or CD8+CD57+ T cells (not recorded which) from PBMCs. This sequence originates from a human donor with aplastic anemia.

The CDR3 DNA is TGTGCCAGCAGCATTCTCGGGACATACCAAGAGACCCAGTACTTC. It yields the protein CASSILGTYQETQYF. The chain combines TRBV9 with TRBJ2-5; a weak D match, TRBD1 (6 bases). The CDR3 is 15 amino acids. CDR1 SGDLS and CDR2 YYNGEE come from the germline V gene. The V end was cut by 4 bases, the J end by 0 bases, with 13 bases between. The variable domain in full, completed from reference TRBV9 and TRBJ2-5, reads DSGVTQTPKHLITATGQRVTLRCSPRSGDLSVYWYQQSLDQGLQFLIQYYNGEERAKGNILERFSAQQFPDLHSELNLSSLELGDSALYFCASSILGTYQETQYFGPGTRLLVL.